This T cell receptor beta chain came from a study of blood T cell repertoires in COVID-19. Study background: Researchers got acute and convalescent COVID-19 samples from the United States, Italy and Spain.

Germline trimming cut 4 bases from V and 7 bases from J; bases unmatched to any gene: 5. Germline V gene lookup returns CDR1 SNHLY and CDR2 FYNNEI. The CDR3 has 15 residues. Authors' processing steps: Reference gene primers were amplified, and this amplification served to estimate nucleated cell counts. Generated by immunoSEQ multiplex PCR, the TCRdb table keeps only in-frame clones and is missing some. V, J and clone size reflect that table, while D and trimming were determined from the DNA. The table includes around 300,000 clones, 65% to 90% detected once. The sequencing sample was made of peripheral blood. This clonotype was sampled from a human donor in a cohort sampled during active COVID-19. The gene calls are TRBV2 and TRBJ2-5; 14 bases are shared with TRBD2. CDR3 in amino acids: CASSVGLAGEGTQYF. The CDR3 coding sequence is TGTGCCAGCAGTGTGGGACTAGCGGGAGAGGGGACCCAGTACTTC.